Presented here are 20 T cell receptor beta chains from one specimen sequenced in a study of molecular identifiers for immune sequencing clone quantification. TCRdb re-called the PCR reads through MiXCR, storing one row per CDR3 protein. The sample carries over 100,000 distinct CDR3 sequences, about 35% recorded once. Sequenced: naive CD8+ T cells from blood, with Jurkat cell RNA spiked in. Subset here: FACS-sorted CD8+CD4-CCR7+CD45RA+ naive T cells. These receptors all come from a human donor in good health. Some libraries in this study had Jurkat cell RNA spiked in.

The rearrangement joins TRBV28 to TRBJ1-2; TRBD1 is a possible D gene (5 bases). This CDR3 comprises 15 residues. V lost 7 bases to trimming and J lost 2 bases, with 17 bases between them. CDR1 and CDR2 (germline): MDHEN, SYDVKM. CDR3 nucleotides: TGTGCCAGCACCCAGTTAGCAGGGAAGAACTATGGCTACACCTTC. This encodes CASTQLAGKNYGYTF.

This clonotype was detected only a few times. The chain combines TRBV4-1 with TRBJ2-7; 8 nucleotides match TRBD1. V dropped 6 bases and J dropped 0; count of bases not matched to a gene: 4. Germline loops: CDR1 MGHRA, CDR2 YSYEKL. The CDR3 runs to 14 residues. CDR3 in amino acids: CASSWTGTSYEQYF. DNA of the CDR3: TGCGCCAGCAGTTGGACAGGGACCTCCTACGAGCAGTACTTC.

This chain uses TRBV6-5 with TRBJ1-3; D remains unclear. This CDR3 contains 15 residues. V lost 2 bases to trimming and J lost 0 bases, with 8 bases between them. Per the germline V gene, CDR1 is MNHEY and CDR2 is SVGAGI. The CDR3 region is CASSYDGSSGNTIYF. The CDR3 coding sequence is TGTGCCAGCAGTTACGATGGATCCTCTGGAAACACCATATATTTT.

In its sample, this clonotype was seen many times. At one of its ends the junction is not consistent with the germline gene, which may arise from a read error. The chain has TRBV20-1 and TRBJ2-2, with a weak D call TRBD1 (6 bases). Looked up from germline, CDR1 is DFQATT and CDR2 is SNEGSKA (reference sequence). This CDR3 spans 14 amino acids. CDR3 amino acids: CSAAGTKNTGELFF. CDR3 nucleotides: TGCAGTGCTGCCGGGACAAAGAACACCGGGGAGCTGTTCTTT.

This rearrangement joins TRBV3-1 to TRBJ2-5; possibly TRBD1 or TRBD2 for D (5 bases each). V lost 1 base and J 0 bases, leaving 12 bases between the germline ends. Germline V gene sequence: CDR1 LGHDT, CDR2 YNNKEL (reference sequence). This CDR3 comprises 16 residues. The CDR3 loop is CASSQVRGDDQETQYF. CDR3 in DNA: TGTGCCAGCAGCCAAGTAAGAGGGGACGACCAAGAGACCCAGTACTTC.

V and J are TRBV20-1 and TRBJ2-1; 8 bases agree with TRBD2. Germline V CDR1 and CDR2: DFQATT, SNEGSKA (reference sequence). With 5 bases clipped from V and 3 bases from J, the junction kept 9 bases outside the gene matches. The CDR3 runs 15 residues. The CDR3 reads CSAPIRLAGYNEQFF. In nucleotides, the CDR3 is TGCAGTGCTCCCATCAGGCTAGCGGGCTACAATGAGCAGTTCTTC.

The rearrangement joins TRBV7-9 to TRBJ2-3; 8 bases fit TRBD2. The J segment lost 5 bases and the V segment lost 4 bases, leaving 11 bases of the junction unmatched. The germline CDR1 and CDR2 sequences are SEHNR and FQNEAQ (reference sequence). CDR3 size: 16 residues. Here the CDR3 reads CASSSFSGRAKDTQYF. The CDR3 DNA reads TGTGCCAGCAGCTCCTTTTCCGGGAGGGCCAAAGATACGCAGTATTTT.

The gene calls are TRBV12-3 or TRBV12-4 and TRBJ1-6, with no clear D. The V end was cut by 7 bases, the J end by 8 bases, with 9 bases between. The CDR3 contains 12 residues. As DNA, the CDR3 is TGTGCCAGCACCATCGGAGATTCACCCCTCCACTTT. Protein sequence: CASTIGDSPLHF.

The sample holds a few counts of this clonotype. The rearrangement uses TRBV9 and TRBJ2-3; 9 nucleotides align to TRBD2. Germline assignment: CDR1 SGDLS and CDR2 YYNGEE. The CDR3 totals 14 residues. V was pared by 3 bases and J by 7 bases, with 6 bases of the junction left unmatched. The CDR3 DNA is TGTGCCAGCAGCGCAGCGGGAGGCCGCCATACGCAGTATTTT. This codes for CASSAAGGRHTQYF.

The DNA of the CDR3 is TGTGCCAGAAGCTTTGGACCGGGAGCCTCCTACGAGCAGTACTTC. Translating it yields CARSFGPGASYEQYF. The gene calls are TRBV5-3 and TRBJ2-7, with a tentative D call TRBD2 (6 bases). TRBV5-3 is an ORF, and what it does is uncertain. The CDR3 is 15 amino acids. V was pared by 2 bases and J by 0 bases, with 12 bases between.

This clonotype showed up many times. This chain connects TRBV7-8 to TRBJ1-5, with D unclear. Trimming pared 3 bases from V and 6 bases from J, leaving 6 bases between. Looked up from germline, CDR1 is SGHVS and CDR2 is FQNEAQ. The length of the CDR3 is 12 residues. The chain's CDR3 is CASSLRVQPQHF. Written as DNA, the CDR3 is TGTGCCAGCAGCTTGCGGGTTCAGCCCCAGCATTTT.

V and J are TRBV4-1 and TRBJ1-5, with a weak D call TRBD1 (6 bases). The length of the CDR3 is 17 residues. Trimming stripped 2 bases from V and 0 bases from J, with 14 bases between. Germline CDR1 MGHRA, CDR2 YSYEKL. The CDR3: CASSQFPGTHSNQPQHF. DNA for the CDR3: TGCGCCAGCAGCCAATTCCCCGGGACACATAGCAATCAGCCCCAGCATTTT.

This clonotype was picked up a small number of times. This sequence joins TRBV15 and TRBJ2-2; 8 bases line up with TRBD2. V shed 3 bases and J 9 bases; nucleotides not matched to a gene: 30. CDR1 and CDR2 (germline): LNHNV, YYDKDF (reference sequence). The CDR3 is 22 residues long. CDR3 loop: CATSSLRAGRPLAGRWARELFF. CDR3 bases: TGTGCCACCAGCAGTCTCAGGGCCGGACGGCCTTTAGCGGGAAGGTGGGCGAGGGAGCTGTTTTTT. Based on the CDR3 plus reference TRBV15 and TRBJ2-2, the full variable domain is DAMVIQNPRYQVTQFGKPVTLSCSQTLNHNVMYWYQQKSSQAPKLLFHYYDKDFNNEADTPDNFQSRRPNTSFCFLDIRSPGLGDTAMYLCATSSLRAGRPLAGRWARELFFGEGSRLTVL.

With regard to this clonotype: A clone one base away is much larger, so this may be a read error. The chain links TRBV4-2 to TRBJ2-7; possibly TRBD2 for D (5 bases). Germline V gives CDR1 LGHNA, CDR2 YNFKEQ. V was trimmed by 0 bases and J by 6 bases, leaving 18 bases between them. CDR3 length equals 16 residues. This CDR3 reads CASSQDLGLMPSEQYF. CDR3 in DNA: TGTGCCAGCAGCCAAGATCTCGGACTCATGCCGTCCGAGCAGTACTTC.

In its sample, this clonotype was seen a few times. The chain links TRBV10-2 to TRBJ2-1; D uncertain. The V gene's germline CDR1 is WSHSY and CDR2 SAAADI. Trimming shortened V by 1 base and J by 7 bases, and 11 bases separated the two germline ends. There are 14 residues in the CDR3. This CDR3 is CASSELSFLNEQFF. DNA of the CDR3: TGCGCCAGCAGTGAGTTAAGTTTTTTAAATGAGCAGTTCTTC.

This clonotype was found a few times. This may be a read error: a much more frequent sequence differs by one nucleotide. This chain connects TRBV28 to TRBJ2-4; TRBD1 aligns across 8 bases. The germline gives CDR1 MDHEN, CDR2 SYDVKM. This CDR3 is built from 16 residues. In DNA form, the CDR3 reads TGTGCCAGCGGTTTCGACAGGGGCTTAGCCAAAAACATTCAGTACTTC. Its translation is CASGFDRGLAKNIQYF.

To note about this clonotype: One base away lies a much larger clone, so this may be a sequencing read error. The rearrangement links TRBV7-3 to TRBJ2-3; a weak D match, TRBD1 (6 bases). The tail of the sequence fits TRBJ1-5 better, so the J call may be wrong. The CDR3 spans 15 residues. Germline V lookup: CDR1 SGHTA, CDR2 FQGTGA. Written as DNA, the CDR3 is TGTGCCAGCAGCCTTAGGGGGGGAAGCCCAGATACGCAGCATTTT. Its protein product is CASSLRGGSPDTQHF.

V is TRBV7-8 and J is TRBJ2-7; 10 positions agree with TRBD2. V lost 2 bases to trimming and J lost 4 bases; unmatched junction nucleotides: 14. CDR1 is SGHVS, CDR2 FQNEAQ, per germline. This CDR3 spans 18 amino acids. The CDR3 spells CASSLFRGASGRVYEQYF. The CDR3 DNA follows: TGTGCCAGCAGCTTATTCAGGGGAGCTAGCGGGAGAGTTTACGAGCAGTACTTC.

This clonotype was seen only a few times. The chain carries TRBV4-1 and TRBJ2-3; 11 bases fit TRBD2. This CDR3 comprises 20 residues. The ends lost 0 bases at V and 1 base at J; junction bases unmatched: 12. CDR1 is MGHRA and CDR2 is YSYEKL in the germline V gene. Here the CDR3 reads CASSQDWASGRMSGTDTQYF. CDR3 coding DNA: TGCGCCAGCAGCCAAGATTGGGCTAGCGGGAGGATGAGTGGCACAGATACGCAGTATTTT.

There are a few counts of this clonotype. The J gene is TRBJ1-4, the V gene TRBV5-6; 9 positions agree with TRBD1. The CDR3 contains 14 residues. Unmatched junction bases numbered 6, after V lost 5 bases and J lost 7 bases. Germline V gene lookup returns CDR1 SGHDT and CDR2 YYEEEE. The CDR3 loop is CASSPGTGSEKLFF. As DNA, the CDR3 is TGTGCCAGCAGTCCCGGGACAGGGTCTGAAAAACTGTTTTTT.